Shown below are 32 T cell receptor beta chains from a single sample sequenced in a study of blood T cell repertoires in COVID-19. The assay was immunoSEQ multiplex PCR, and TCRdb's table has in-frame clones only and misses some. The table shows 300,000 to 350,000 clones, with around 85% occurring only once. The sample comprised PBMCs or T cells enriched from blood (not recorded which). The receptors were gathered from a woman in her 40s with acute COVID-19.

This rearrangement joins TRBV11-3 to TRBJ2-1; no clear D gene. CDR1 is SGHNT and CDR2 is YENEEA in the germline V gene. The ends were cut back, 1 base at V and 0 bases at J, with 10 bases in the middle. The CDR3 contains 16 residues. The CDR3 DNA reads as TGTGCCAGCAGCTTAGGAGGTCTTAGCTCCTACAATGAGCAGTTCTTC. This codes for CASSLGGLSSYNEQFF.

This chain uses TRBV5-1 with TRBJ2-1; 11 bases are shared with TRBD2. Germline values: CDR1 SGHRS, CDR2 YFSETQ. The CDR3 extends over 16 amino acids. J was trimmed by 5 bases and V by 0 bases; bases with no gene match: 4. The CDR3 region has the DNA TGCGCCAGCAGCTTGGTTCGACTAGCGGGGAACAATGAGCAGTTCTTC. It yields the protein CASSLVRLAGNNEQFF.

The chain couples TRBV2 to TRBJ1-5; possibly TRBD1 for D (5 bases). CDR1 SNHLY and CDR2 FYNNEI come from the germline V gene. Trimming pared 3 bases from V and 7 bases from J, leaving 13 bases between. The CDR3 sequence is 14 residues long. The CDR3 is CASSDLGRAQPQHF. The CDR3 DNA sequence: TGTGCCAGCAGTGATCTGGGCAGGGCACAGCCCCAGCATTTT.

This chain uses TRBV4-1 with TRBJ1-2; TRBD1 might be the D (5 bases). CDR1 is MGHRA and CDR2 is YSYEKL in the germline V gene. The CDR3 is 16 amino acids. Trimming cost V 0 bases and J 5 bases, with 16 bases left between them. The DNA of the CDR3 is TGCGCCAGCAGCCAAGATAGGGGCTTTGCAGGGTATGGCTACACCTTC. Amino acid sequence: CASSQDRGFAGYGYTF.

The V gene is TRBV7-9, the J gene TRBJ2-3; D might be TRBD1 (5 bases). Germline-derived CDR1 and CDR2 are SEHNR and FQNEAQ (reference sequence). The CDR3 length is 17 residues. V lost 2 bases to trimming and J lost 2 bases, with 17 bases between them. The CDR3 nucleotides read TGTGCCAGCAGCTTATTGGGTCAGGGAAGTTTCACAGATACGCAGTATTTT. It is translated as CASSLLGQGSFTDTQYF. Full variable domain (rest looked up from reference TRBV7-9 and TRBJ2-3): DTGVSQNPRHKITKRGQNVTFRCDPISEHNRLYWYRQTLGQGPEFLTYFQNEAQLEKSRLLSDRFSAERPKGSFSTLEIQRTEQGDSAMYLCASSLLGQGSFTDTQYFGPGTRLTVL.

This chain links TRBV27 with TRBJ1-4, with D unclear. V was pared by 5 bases and J by 7 bases, with 14 bases between. Germline CDR1 is MNHEY and CDR2 is SMNVEV (reference sequence). CDR3 length equals 14 residues. The CDR3 protein is CASSREPAFEKLFF. CDR3 nucleotides: TGTGCCAGCAGTCGGGAGCCCGCCTTTGAAAAACTGTTTTTT.

The chain joins TRBV7-9 to TRBJ2-3; 7 nucleotides match TRBD2. Germline trimming cut 5 bases from V and 2 bases from J; bases unmatched to any gene: 13. This CDR3 is 17 amino acids long. CDR1 and CDR2 from the germline V gene are SEHNR and FQNEAQ (reference sequence). The CDR3 sequence: CASSPGTISGFTDTQYF. The CDR3 nucleotides read TGTGCCAGCAGCCCAGGGACTATCTCCGGATTCACAGATACGCAGTATTTT.

The chain employs TRBV25-1 and TRBJ2-3; 7 bases fit TRBD1. Germline assignment: CDR1 MGHDK and CDR2 SYGVNS. The J segment lost 0 bases and the V segment lost 8 bases, leaving 2 bases of the junction unmatched. The CDR3 length is 13 residues. The CDR3 nucleotides read TGTGCCAGCGGGGGACAGAGCACAGATACGCAGTATTTT. This encodes CASGGQSTDTQYF.

This sequence joins TRBV9 and TRBJ1-3; D might be TRBD1 (6 bases). This CDR3 has 15 residues. The V end lost 3 bases, the J end lost 3 bases, and 13 bases lay between the germline ends. Germline V CDR1 and CDR2: SGDLS, YYNGEE. CDR3 in amino acids: CASSAQGGYGNTIYF. Here the CDR3 DNA reads TGTGCCAGCAGCGCACAGGGTGGGTATGGAAACACCATATATTTT.

CDR3 DNA sequence: TGTGCCAGCAGCCCTCGAGCGGGGGGCTTAAACTATGGCTACACCTTC. Amino acids: CASSPRAGGLNYGYTF. The rearrangement links TRBV6-4 to TRBJ1-2, with a tentative D call TRBD1 (6 bases). There are 16 residues in the CDR3. V was shortened by 6 bases and J by 2 bases, with 19 bases between the two germline ends. Germline loops: CDR1 MRHNA, CDR2 SNTAGT.

As regards this clone: One end of the junction is discordant with germline, which a read error may explain. This rearrangement joins TRBV7-9 to TRBJ1-1, with TRBD1 matching over 10 bases. CDR1 and CDR2 (germline): SEHNR, FQNEAQ (reference sequence). The CDR3 contains 15 residues. CDR3 DNA sequence: TGTGCCAGCAGCGTAAGGACAGGGGGAAACAGTGAAGCTTTCTTT. Protein: CASSVRTGGNSEAFF.

This rearrangement joins TRBV7-2 to TRBJ2-3; D may be TRBD2 (6 bases). This CDR3 is built from 15 residues. V lost 5 bases and J 1 base, leaving 13 bases between the germline ends. Germline assignment: CDR1 SGHTA and CDR2 FQGNSA. CDR3 nucleotide sequence: TGTGCCAGCAGCCTGAGACTAGTGGGCACAGATACGCAGTATTTT. It encodes CASSLRLVGTDTQYF.

The chain combines TRBV7-2 with TRBJ2-3, with D perhaps matching TRBD1 (5 bases). From germline, CDR1 is SGHTA and CDR2 FQGNSA. V lost 3 bases to trimming and J lost 6 bases, with 13 bases between them. The CDR3 contains 14 residues. CDR3 protein: CASSFINRPDTQYF. CDR3 nucleotides: TGTGCCAGCAGCTTTATAAACAGGCCCGATACGCAGTATTTT.

The chain links TRBV5-1 to TRBJ1-4; D is ambiguous. The V end was cut by 3 bases, the J end by 5 bases, with 14 bases between. The CDR3 spans 15 residues. Germline V gene lookup returns CDR1 SGHRS and CDR2 YFSETQ. CDR3 coding DNA: TGCGCCAGCAGCTCCCGGCCGGACTCGAATGAAAAACTGTTTTTT. It yields the protein CASSSRPDSNEKLFF.

The chain recombines TRBV19 with TRBJ1-5; possible D gene TRBD1, 5 bases. The germline gives CDR1 LNHDA, CDR2 SQIVND (reference sequence). The CDR3 consists of 16 residues. Trimming removed 3 bases at V and 2 bases at J, with 14 bases between. CDR3 in amino acids: CASSIMGLEGNQPQHF. The CDR3, as DNA: TGTGCCAGTAGTATTATGGGACTGGAAGGCAATCAGCCCCAGCATTTT.

V and J are TRBV6-2 or TRBV6-3 and TRBJ1-5; 10 bases align to TRBD1. CDR3 size: 18 residues. Germline values: CDR1 MNHEY, CDR2 SVGEGT. V shed 0 bases, J shed 0 bases, and the junction held 5 bases outside the gene matches. CDR3 in DNA: TGTGCCAGCAGTTACTCCGCCGGGACAGGGGTTAGCAATCAGCCCCAGCATTTT. Translated: CASSYSAGTGVSNQPQHF.

This chain uses TRBV10-3 with TRBJ2-5; TRBD2 matches 7 bases. CDR3 length: 14 amino acids. Germline CDR1 is ENHRY and CDR2 is SYGVKD. After removal of 10 bases from V and 5 bases from J, the junction contained 13 bases not matched to a gene. The DNA of the CDR3 is TGTGCCACCGCTCGACTAGCTGGAAGCGAGACCCAGTACTTC. Residues: CATARLAGSETQYF.

The chain employs TRBV27 and TRBJ1-1; the D gene is possibly TRBD1 (6 bases). Germline loops: CDR1 MNHEY, CDR2 SMNVEV (reference sequence). The CDR3 sequence is 14 residues long. The V and J ends lost 2 bases and 0 bases respectively, with 7 bases between them. The CDR3 protein is CASSLEGVNTEAFF. Here the CDR3 DNA reads TGTGCCAGCAGTTTAGAGGGGGTGAACACTGAAGCTTTCTTT.

This clone came up a few times. The chain is built from TRBV12-3 or TRBV12-4 and TRBJ1-3; D perhaps matches TRBD1 (5 bases). The CDR3 totals 12 residues. V was trimmed by 7 bases and J by 6 bases, leaving 10 bases between them. The CDR3 sequence: CASTRGPNTIYF. In nucleotides, the CDR3 is TGTGCCAGCACAAGGGGCCCAAACACCATATATTTT.

This clone was picked up one time. The chain employs TRBV7-2 and TRBJ1-2; 9 bases fit TRBD1. From germline, CDR1 is SGHTA and CDR2 FQGNSA. The CDR3 is 14 amino acids. With V trimmed by 4 bases and J by 4 bases, 4 bases remained unmatched. The CDR3 region has the DNA TGTGCCAGCAGCTCCGGGACAGGGACCTATGGCTACACCTTC. Its protein product is CASSSGTGTYGYTF.

V and J are TRBV19 and TRBJ1-6; TRBD1 matches 10 bases. Germline CDR1 and CDR2: LNHDA and SQIVND (reference sequence). CDR3 length: 16 amino acids. J lost 9 bases, V lost 5 bases, and 10 bases had no gene match. The CDR3 is CASSDSTGGGSSPLHF. The CDR3 nucleotides are TGTGCCAGTAGTGATTCGACAGGGGGCGGGAGTTCACCCCTCCACTTT. The whole variable domain, filled in from reference TRBV19 and TRBJ1-6, reads DGGITQSPKYLFRKEGQNVTLSCEQNLNHDAMYWYRQDPGQGLRLIYYSQIVNDFQKGDIAEGYSVSREKKESFPLTVTSAQKNPTAFYLCASSDSTGGGSSPLHFGNGTRLTVT.

This clone was picked up many times. The V and J genes are TRBV19 and TRBJ1-2, with 7 bases matching TRBD1. Trimming took 5 bases from V and 4 from J; bases not matched to a gene: 13. Per the germline V gene, CDR1 is LNHDA and CDR2 is SQIVND (reference sequence). CDR3 length: 16 residues. The CDR3 sequence: CASSAPNRGPLYGYTF. The CDR3 coding sequence is TGTGCCAGTAGTGCCCCGAACAGGGGTCCCCTCTATGGCTACACCTTC.

This clone has a single count. The chain links TRBV2 to TRBJ1-1, with D perhaps matching TRBD1 (5 bases). The ends were cut back, 3 bases at V and 10 bases at J, with 12 bases in the middle. The CDR3 totals 12 residues. CDR1 SNHLY and CDR2 FYNNEI come from the germline V gene. CDR3 nucleotides: TGTGCCAGCAGTGACCAGGGCGGCGGAGCTTTCTTT. Protein: CASSDQGGGAFF.

V gene TRBV9 combines with J gene TRBJ1-3; possible D gene TRBD1, 6 bases. From germline, CDR1 is SGDLS and CDR2 YYNGEE. Trimming removed 3 bases from V and 7 bases from J, with 17 bases in between. The CDR3 totals 15 residues. DNA of the CDR3: TGTGCCAGCAGCGCACAGGGCGCTCTCGGGAACACCATATATTTT. Translation: CASSAQGALGNTIYF. The full variable domain, rest sourced from reference TRBV9 and TRBJ1-3, is DSGVTQTPKHLITATGQRVTLRCSPRSGDLSVYWYQQSLDQGLQFLIQYYNGEERAKGNILERFSAQQFPDLHSELNLSSLELGDSALYFCASSAQGALGNTIYFGEGSWLTVV.

CDR3 DNA sequence: TGTGCCATCAGTGACCTAACAGGTCCGGTCTATGGCTACACCTTC. Its protein is CAISDLTGPVYGYTF. This chain joins TRBV10-3 and TRBJ1-2, with D possibly being TRBD1 (5 bases). Deletions cut 3 bases from V and 4 bases from J, with 15 bases between. The CDR3 sequence is 15 residues long. The germline V gene encodes CDR1 ENHRY and CDR2 SYGVKD.

The rearrangement links TRBV6-1 to TRBJ2-4; TRBD2 matches at 8 bases. V dropped 1 base and J dropped 7; count of bases not matched to a gene: 6. The CDR3 contains 15 residues. Germline V gives CDR1 MNHNS, CDR2 SASEGT. Written as DNA, the CDR3 is TGTGCCAGCAGTGAAGTGGGCGGGGGGAGGAACATTCAGTACTTC. Residues: CASSEVGGGRNIQYF.

The CDR3 sequence: CASKEDRGSSGYTF. DNA of the CDR3: TGTGCCAGCAAGGAGGACAGGGGTTCTTCGGGCTACACCTTC. This chain links TRBV6-5 with TRBJ1-2; 9 bases agree with TRBD1. Per germline, CDR1 MNHEY and CDR2 SVGAGI. CDR3 size: 14 residues. Unmatched junction bases numbered 11, after V lost 7 bases and J lost 8 bases.

This clone was seen more than once but under ten times. In DNA form, the CDR3 reads TGTGCCAGCAGCCAAGATCTACAGGTCTCTAACTATGGCTACACCTTC. It translates to CASSQDLQVSNYGYTF. The rearrangement uses TRBV4-2 and TRBJ1-2, with D tentatively TRBD1 (5 bases). V lost 0 bases, J lost 0 bases, and 11 bases lay in between. Per germline, CDR1 LGHNA and CDR2 YNFKEQ. This CDR3 region has 16 residues.

This chain uses TRBV27 with TRBJ1-4, with 9 bases lining up with TRBD1. This CDR3 spans 17 amino acids. V dropped 5 bases and J dropped 2; count of bases not matched to a gene: 9. CDR1 MNHEY and CDR2 SMNVEV come from the germline V gene (reference sequence). The CDR3 loop is CASSKQGQGWTNEKLFF. The CDR3 DNA reads as TGTGCCAGCAGTAAACAAGGACAGGGGTGGACTAATGAAAAACTGTTTTTT.

V and J are TRBV5-1 and TRBJ2-3, with 16 nucleotides matching TRBD2. CDR1 SGHRS and CDR2 YFSETQ come from the germline V gene. V trimming: 4 bases; J trimming: 3 bases; junction bases outside the gene matches: 8. The CDR3 length is 18 residues. Here the CDR3 reads CASSPGLAGGARTDTQYF. For the CDR3, the DNA is TGCGCCAGCAGCCCGGGACTAGCGGGAGGGGCTCGGACAGATACGCAGTATTTT.

This chain uses TRBV6-1 with TRBJ2-7; possibly TRBD1 for D (6 bases). Trimming took 1 base from V and 4 from J, leaving 14 bases between them. Germline CDR1 is MNHNS and CDR2 is SASEGT. The CDR3 contains 15 residues. CDR3 sequence reads: CASSEGSPGVYEQYF. CDR3 nucleotides: TGTGCCAGCAGTGAAGGGTCCCCAGGGGTTTACGAGCAGTACTTC.

CDR3 amino acids: CASSLEVGGQETQYF. The CDR3 region has the DNA TGTGCCAGCAGCTTGGAAGTAGGAGGGCAAGAGACCCAGTACTTC. V and J are TRBV5-8 and TRBJ2-5; TRBD2 might be the D (6 bases). The CDR3 has 15 residues. Trimming pared 0 bases from V and 2 bases from J, leaving 11 bases between. Germline V gene sequence: CDR1 SGHTS, CDR2 YDEGEE. The complete variable domain, with remaining parts taken from reference TRBV5-8 and TRBJ2-5, reads EAGVTQSPTHLIKTRGQQATLRCSPISGHTSVYWYQQALGLGLQFLLWYDEGEERNRGNFPPRFSGRQFPNYSSELNVNALELEDSALYLCASSLEVGGQETQYFGPGTRLLVL.